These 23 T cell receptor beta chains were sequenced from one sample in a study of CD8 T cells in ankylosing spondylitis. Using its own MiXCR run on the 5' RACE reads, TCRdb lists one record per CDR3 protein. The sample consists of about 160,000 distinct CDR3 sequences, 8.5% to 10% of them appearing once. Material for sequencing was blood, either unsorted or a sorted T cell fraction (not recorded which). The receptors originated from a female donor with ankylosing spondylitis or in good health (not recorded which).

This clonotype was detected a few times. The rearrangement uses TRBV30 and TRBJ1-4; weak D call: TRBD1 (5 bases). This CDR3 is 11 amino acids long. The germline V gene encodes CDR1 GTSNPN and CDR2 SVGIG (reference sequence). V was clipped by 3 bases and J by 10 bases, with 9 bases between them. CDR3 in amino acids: CAWRSGGKLFF. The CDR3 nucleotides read TGTGCCTGGAGGAGCGGGGGAAAACTGTTTTTT.

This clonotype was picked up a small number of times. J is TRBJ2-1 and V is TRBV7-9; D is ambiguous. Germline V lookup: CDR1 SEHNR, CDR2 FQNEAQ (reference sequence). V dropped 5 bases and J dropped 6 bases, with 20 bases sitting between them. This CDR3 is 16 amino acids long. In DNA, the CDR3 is TGTGCCAGCAGCCTACCTGCTCGGTCTGTCAGCAATGAGCAGTTCTTC. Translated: CASSLPARSVSNEQFF.

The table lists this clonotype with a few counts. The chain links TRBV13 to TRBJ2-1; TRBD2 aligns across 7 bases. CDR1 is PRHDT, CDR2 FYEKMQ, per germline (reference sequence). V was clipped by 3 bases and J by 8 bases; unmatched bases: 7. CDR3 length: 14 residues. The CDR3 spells CASSFVPAGDEQFF. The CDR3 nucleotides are TGTGCCAGCAGCTTTGTCCCCGCGGGGGATGAGCAGTTCTTC.

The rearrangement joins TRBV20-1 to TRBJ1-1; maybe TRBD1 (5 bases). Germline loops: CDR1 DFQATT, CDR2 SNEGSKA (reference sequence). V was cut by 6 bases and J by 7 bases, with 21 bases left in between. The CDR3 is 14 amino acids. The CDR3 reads CSAVTIQGLDEAFF. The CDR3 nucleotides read TGCAGTGCCGTTACTATCCAGGGATTAGATGAAGCTTTCTTT.

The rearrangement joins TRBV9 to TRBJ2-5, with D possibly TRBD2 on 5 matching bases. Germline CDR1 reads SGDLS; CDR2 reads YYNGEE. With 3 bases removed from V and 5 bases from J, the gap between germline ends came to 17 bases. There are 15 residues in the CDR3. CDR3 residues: CASSALGLERETQYF. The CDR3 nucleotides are TGTGCCAGCAGCGCTTTAGGACTCGAGAGGGAGACCCAGTACTTC.

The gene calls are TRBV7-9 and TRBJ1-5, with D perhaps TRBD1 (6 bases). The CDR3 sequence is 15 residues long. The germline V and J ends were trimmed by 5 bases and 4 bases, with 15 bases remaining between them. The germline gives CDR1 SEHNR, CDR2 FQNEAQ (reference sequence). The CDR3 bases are TGTGCCAGCAGCCACGGGACACTGGCTAATCAGCCCCAGCATTTT. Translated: CASSHGTLANQPQHF. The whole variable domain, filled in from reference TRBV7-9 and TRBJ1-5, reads DTGVSQNPRHKITKRGQNVTFRCDPISEHNRLYWYRQTLGQGPEFLTYFQNEAQLEKSRLLSDRFSAERPKGSFSTLEIQRTEQGDSAMYLCASSHGTLANQPQHFGDGTRLSIL.

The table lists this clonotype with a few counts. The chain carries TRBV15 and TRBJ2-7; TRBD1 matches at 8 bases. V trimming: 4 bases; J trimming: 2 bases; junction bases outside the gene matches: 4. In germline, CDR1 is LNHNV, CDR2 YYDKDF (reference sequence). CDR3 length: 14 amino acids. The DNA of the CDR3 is TGTGCCACCAGCAAGGACAGGGCCACCTACGAGCAGTACTTC. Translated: CATSKDRATYEQYF.

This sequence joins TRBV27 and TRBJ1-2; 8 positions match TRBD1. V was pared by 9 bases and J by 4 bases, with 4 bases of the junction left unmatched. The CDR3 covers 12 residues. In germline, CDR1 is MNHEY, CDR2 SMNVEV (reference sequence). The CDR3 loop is CASRQGPYGYTF. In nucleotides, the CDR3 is TGTGCCAGTAGACAGGGGCCCTATGGCTACACCTTC.

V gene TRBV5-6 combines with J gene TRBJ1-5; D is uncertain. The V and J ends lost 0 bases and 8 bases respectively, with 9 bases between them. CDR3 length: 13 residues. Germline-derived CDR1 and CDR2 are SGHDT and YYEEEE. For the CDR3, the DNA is TGTGCCAGCAGCTTGGACACCTCCGAGCCCCAGCATTTT. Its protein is CASSLDTSEPQHF.

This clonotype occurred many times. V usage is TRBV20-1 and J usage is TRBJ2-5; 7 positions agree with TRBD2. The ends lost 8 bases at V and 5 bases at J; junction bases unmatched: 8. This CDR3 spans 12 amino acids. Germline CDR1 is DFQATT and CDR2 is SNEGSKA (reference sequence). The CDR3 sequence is CSTLVGGETQYF. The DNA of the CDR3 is TGCAGTACTCTTGTCGGGGGGGAGACCCAGTACTTC.

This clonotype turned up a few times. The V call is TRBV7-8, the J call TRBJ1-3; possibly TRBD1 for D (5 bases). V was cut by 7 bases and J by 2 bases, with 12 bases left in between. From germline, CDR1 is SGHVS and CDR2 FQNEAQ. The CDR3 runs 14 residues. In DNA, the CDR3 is TGTGCCAGCATTGACAGCCTCGCTGGAAACACCATATATTTT. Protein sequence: CASIDSLAGNTIYF. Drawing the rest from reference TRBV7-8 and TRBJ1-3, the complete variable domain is GAGVSQSPRYKVAKRGQDVALRCDPISGHVSLFWYQQALGQGPEFLTYFQNEAQLDKSGLPSDRFFAERPEGSVSTLKIQRTQQEDSAVYLCASIDSLAGNTIYFGEGSWLTVV.

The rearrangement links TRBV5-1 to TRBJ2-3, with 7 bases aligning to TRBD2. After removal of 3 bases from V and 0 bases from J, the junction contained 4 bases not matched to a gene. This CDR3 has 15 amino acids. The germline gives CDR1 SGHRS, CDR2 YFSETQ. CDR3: CASSYLADSTDTQYF. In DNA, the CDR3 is TGCGCCAGCAGCTACCTAGCGGATAGCACAGATACGCAGTATTTT.

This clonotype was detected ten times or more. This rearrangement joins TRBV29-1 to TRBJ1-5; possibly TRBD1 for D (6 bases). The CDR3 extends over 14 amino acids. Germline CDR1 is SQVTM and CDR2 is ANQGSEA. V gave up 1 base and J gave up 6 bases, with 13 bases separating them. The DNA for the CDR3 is TGCAGCGTTGAAGCCCAGGGGCCAGGTCAGCCCCAGCATTTT. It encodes CSVEAQGPGQPQHF.

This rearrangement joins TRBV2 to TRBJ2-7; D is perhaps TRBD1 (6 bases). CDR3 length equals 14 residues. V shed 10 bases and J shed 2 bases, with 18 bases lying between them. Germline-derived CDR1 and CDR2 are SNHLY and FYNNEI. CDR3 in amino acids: CATYRDPGAYEQYF. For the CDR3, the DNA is TGTGCCACTTACAGGGACCCCGGGGCCTACGAGCAGTACTTC. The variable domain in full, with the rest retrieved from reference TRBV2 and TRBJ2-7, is EPEVTQTPSHQVTQMGQEVILRCVPISNHLYFYWYRQILGQKVEFLVSFYNNEISEKSEIFDDQFSVERPDGSNFTLKIRSTKLEDSAMYFCATYRDPGAYEQYFGPGTRLTVT.

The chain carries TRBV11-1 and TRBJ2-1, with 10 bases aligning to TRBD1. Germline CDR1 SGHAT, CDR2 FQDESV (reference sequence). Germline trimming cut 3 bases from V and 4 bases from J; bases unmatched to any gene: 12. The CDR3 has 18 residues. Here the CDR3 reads CASSFEWAGTGVYNEQFF. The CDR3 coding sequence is TGTGCCAGCAGCTTCGAATGGGCCGGGACAGGGGTATACAATGAGCAGTTCTTC.

The chain's CDR3 is CSARVGPGQGYEQYF. The CDR3 nucleotides read TGCAGTGCTAGAGTTGGACCGGGACAGGGCTACGAGCAGTACTTC. V and J are TRBV20-1 and TRBJ2-7, with 9 bases lining up with TRBD1. This CDR3 is 15 amino acids long. With V trimmed by 1 base and J by 3 bases, 7 bases remained unmatched. Germline V gene sequence: CDR1 DFQATT, CDR2 SNEGSKA (reference sequence).

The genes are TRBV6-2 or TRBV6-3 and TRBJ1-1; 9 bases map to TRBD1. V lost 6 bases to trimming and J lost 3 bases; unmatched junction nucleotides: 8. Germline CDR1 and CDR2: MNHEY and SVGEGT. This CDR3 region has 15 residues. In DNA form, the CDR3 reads TGTGCCAGCAGACCCCCGGACAGGGGTTACACTGAAGCTTTCTTT. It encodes CASRPPDRGYTEAFF.

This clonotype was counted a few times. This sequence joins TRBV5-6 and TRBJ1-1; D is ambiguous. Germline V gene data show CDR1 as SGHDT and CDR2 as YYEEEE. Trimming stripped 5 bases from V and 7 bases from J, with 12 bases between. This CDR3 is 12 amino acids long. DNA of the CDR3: TGTGCCAGCAGTGCCCCCCCCAATGAAGCTTTCTTT. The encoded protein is CASSAPPNEAFF.

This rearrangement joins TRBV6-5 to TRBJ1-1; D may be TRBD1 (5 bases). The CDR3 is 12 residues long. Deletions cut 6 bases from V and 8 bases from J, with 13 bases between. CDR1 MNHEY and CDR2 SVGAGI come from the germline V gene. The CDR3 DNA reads TGTGCCAGCAGATCACCAGGGATAGAAGCTTTCTTT. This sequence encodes CASRSPGIEAFF.

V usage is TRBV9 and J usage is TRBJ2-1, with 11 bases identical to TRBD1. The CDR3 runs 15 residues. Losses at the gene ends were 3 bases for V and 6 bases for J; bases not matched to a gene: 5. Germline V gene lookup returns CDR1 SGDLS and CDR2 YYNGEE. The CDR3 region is CASSASGTGGNEQFF. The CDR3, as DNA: TGTGCCAGCAGCGCATCCGGGACAGGGGGCAATGAGCAGTTCTTC. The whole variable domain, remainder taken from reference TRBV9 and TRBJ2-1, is DSGVTQTPKHLITATGQRVTLRCSPRSGDLSVYWYQQSLDQGLQFLIQYYNGEERAKGNILERFSAQQFPDLHSELNLSSLELGDSALYFCASSASGTGGNEQFFGPGTRLTVL.

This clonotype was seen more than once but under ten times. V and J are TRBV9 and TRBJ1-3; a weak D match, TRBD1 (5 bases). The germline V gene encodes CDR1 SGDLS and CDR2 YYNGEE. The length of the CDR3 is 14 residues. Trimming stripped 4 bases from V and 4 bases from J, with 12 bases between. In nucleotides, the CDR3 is TGTGCCAGCAGCTACCCCGGGGGGGGAAACACCATATATTTT. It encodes CASSYPGGGNTIYF.

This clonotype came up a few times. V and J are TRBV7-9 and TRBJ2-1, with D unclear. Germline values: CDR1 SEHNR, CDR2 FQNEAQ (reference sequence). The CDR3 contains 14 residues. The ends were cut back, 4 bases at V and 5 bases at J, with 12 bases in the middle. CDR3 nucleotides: TGTGCCAGCAGCTCCTACAGCGTACACAATGAGCAGTTCTTC. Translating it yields CASSSYSVHNEQFF.

CDR3 region: CASSPGPTDTQYF. In DNA, the CDR3 is TGCGCCAGCAGCCCCGGGCCGACCGATACGCAGTATTTT. The rearrangement links TRBV5-1 to TRBJ2-3; no clear D. Trimming cost V 4 bases and J 6 bases, with 12 bases left between them. This CDR3 spans 13 amino acids. Looked up from germline, CDR1 is SGHRS and CDR2 is YFSETQ.